This T cell receptor (beta chain) was sequenced in a study of blood T cell repertoires in COVID-19. Generated by immunoSEQ multiplex PCR, the TCRdb table keeps only in-frame clones and is missing some. The sample shows about 330,000 clones, almost 85% of them seen only once. Looked up from germline, CDR1 is SGHAT and CDR2 is FQNNGV. Trimming cost V 3 bases and J 5 bases, with 16 bases left between them. The CDR3 sequence is 16 residues long. Sequenced material: peripheral blood. The gene calls are TRBV11-2 and TRBJ2-2; tentatively, D is TRBD1 (7 bases). This TCR derives from a human donor in a cohort sampled during active COVID-19. The CDR3 bases are TGTGCCAGCAGCTTGAGACGTCCAGGGGGGACCGGGGAGCTGTTTTTT. As protein: CASSLRRPGGTGELFF.